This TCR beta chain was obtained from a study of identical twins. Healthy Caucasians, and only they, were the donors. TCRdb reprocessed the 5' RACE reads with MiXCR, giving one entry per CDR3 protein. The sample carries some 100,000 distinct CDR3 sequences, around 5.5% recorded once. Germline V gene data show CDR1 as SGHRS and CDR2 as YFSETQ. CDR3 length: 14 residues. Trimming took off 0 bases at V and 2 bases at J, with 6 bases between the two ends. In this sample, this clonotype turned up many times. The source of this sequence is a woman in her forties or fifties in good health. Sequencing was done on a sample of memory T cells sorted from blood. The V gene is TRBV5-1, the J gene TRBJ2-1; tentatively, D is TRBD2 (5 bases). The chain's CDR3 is CASSLALAYNEQFF. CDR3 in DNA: TGCGCCAGCAGCTTGGCACTAGCCTACAATGAGCAGTTCTTC.